This TCR beta chain derives from a study of graft-versus-host responses after intestinal transplantation. Intraepithelial plus lamina propria lymphocytes were released by processing graft tissue. Assay: immunoSEQ multiplex PCR; the TCRdb copy retains only in-frame clones and omits some. The repertoire consists of about 16,000 clones, with roughly 78% occurring once and the leading ten covering 15% to 20%. The clonotype was recovered from a human patient who received an intestinal transplant, so some T cells may come from the graft donor. This material consisted of ileum tissue, taken about 14 weeks after intestinal transplant.

The CDR3 DNA is TGTGCCAGCTCACAGGTAGTAGCGGGAGGAATCTCCTACGAGCAGTACTTC. It codes for CASSQVVAGGISYEQYF. This sequence joins TRBV18 and TRBJ2-7, with TRBD2 identical over 10 bases. This CDR3 spans 17 amino acids. J lost 0 bases, V lost 4 bases, and 9 bases had no gene match. CDR1 and CDR2 (germline): KGHSH, LQKENI. Filled out from reference TRBV18 and TRBJ2-7, the complete variable domain reads NAGVMQNPRHLVRRRGQEARLRCSPMKGHSHVYWYRQLPEEGLKFMVYLQKENIIDESGMPKERFSAEFPKEGPSILRIQQVVRGDSAAYFCASSQVVAGGISYEQYFGPGTRLTVT.